This is a list of T cell receptor beta chains from one sample in a study of regulatory T cells in long-lasting Graves disease. A single record per CDR3 protein comes from TCRdb applying MiXCR to the multiplex PCR reads. Seen here are 400,000 to 500,000 distinct CDR3 sequences, 21% observed once, and the top ten hold roughly an eighth. The source was peripheral blood mononuclear cells (PBMCs), collected when the disease was refractory, from a patient treated with antithyroid drugs. Receptor source: a female donor with Graves disease. CDR3s include the opening cysteine and the closing phenylalanine or tryptophan. Fields, in order: clone size, V gene, CDR3 length, D gene, J gene, CDR3 DNA, CDR3 protein. A D gene is named only where the DNA matches it firmly. Clone sizes are given selectively: once, few, many, or a class where the clone is expanded.

>many|TRBV20-1|13|TRBD1|TRBJ2-5
TGCAGTGCTAGATGGGGGACAGAGGAGACCCAGTACTTC
CSARWGTEETQYF
>.|TRBV7-9|18|TRBD2|TRBJ2-2
TGTGCCAGCAGTAAAGACTCCCGAGGGACTATAAACACCGGGGAGCTGTTTTTT
CASSKDSRGTINTGELFF
>many|TRBV3-1|13|.|TRBJ1-2
TGTGCCAGCAGTAGAGACAGTAACTATGGCTACACCTTC
CASSRDSNYGYTF
>many|TRBV2|15|.|TRBJ1-1
TGTGCCAGCAGTGTTGGTGCCAGAATGAACACTGAAGCTTTCTTT
CASSVGARMNTEAFF
>few|TRBV19|18|TRBD2|TRBJ2-2
TGTGCCAGTAGTATAGATCCGGCTAGCGGGAGGATCGCCGGGGAGCTGTTTTTT
CASSIDPASGRIAGELFF
>many|TRBV28|15|TRBD1|TRBJ1-1
TGTGCCAGCAGTTTGGGGACAGGGGGCTTGGCTGAAGCTTTCTTT
CASSLGTGGLAEAFF
>.|TRBV20-1|15|TRBD1|TRBJ1-3
TGCAGTGCTAGAGCCCCGACAGGGAGTGGAAACACCATATATTTT
CSARAPTGSGNTIYF
>many|TRBV12-3/TRBV12-4|14|TRBD1|TRBJ2-7
TGTGCCAGCAGGGGGACAGGGATCTCCTACGAGCAGTACTTC
CASRGTGISYEQYF
>.|TRBV29-1|16|TRBD2|TRBJ2-1
TGCAGCGTTGCAGTTGGACTAGCGGGACCAAACAATGAGCAGTTCTTC
CSVAVGLAGPNNEQFF
>many|TRBV28|16|TRBD1|TRBJ2-7
TGTGCCAGCAGAAAACCCAGGACAGGAGAGTTTTACGAGCAGTACTTC
CASRKPRTGEFYEQYF
>few|TRBV7-9|14|.|TRBJ2-5
TGTGCCAGCAGCTTATCTTCAGCCCAAGAGACCCAGTACTTC
CASSLSSAQETQYF
>many|TRBV7-2|13|.|TRBJ2-5
TGTGCCAGCAGGCGCGCCCCGGGGGAGACCCAGTACTTC
CASRRAPGETQYF
>many|TRBV10-3|13|.|TRBJ1-2
TGTGCCATCAGTGAGGAAACTAACTATGGCTACACCTTC
CAISEETNYGYTF
>few|TRBV5-1|15|TRBD1|TRBJ2-7
TGTGCCAGCAGCTGGGGCGGGACAGGCCTCTACGAGCAGTACTTC
CASSWGGTGLYEQYF
>.|TRBV19|14|TRBD2|TRBJ2-2
TGTGCCAGTGGGCTAGCGGGTATGGCCGGGGAGCTGTTTTTT
CASGLAGMAGELFF
>.|TRBV6-1|13|TRBD2|TRBJ2-7
TGTGCCAGCATTTCGACTAGCCCCTACGAGCAGTACTTC
CASISTSPYEQYF
>.|TRBV10-3|15|TRBD1|TRBJ1-1
TGTGCCATCAGTGGCCCGGGACAGGGGAAAACTGAAGCTTTCTTT
CAISGPGQGKTEAFF
>.|TRBV2|17|.|TRBJ2-1
TGTGCCAGCAGCCCGACGGAGGGGCCTAACCTTTACAATGAGCAGTTCTTC
CASSPTEGPNLYNEQFF
>few|TRBV6-2/TRBV6-3|16|TRBD2|TRBJ2-7
TGTGCCAGCAGGCCCACTAGCGGGAGACTCCCTTACGAGCAGTACTTC
CASRPTSGRLPYEQYF
>many|TRBV7-2|16|.|TRBJ1-4
TGTGCCAGCAGCTGGGGACTGAGTACCTCGGGTGAAAAACTGTTTTTT
CASSWGLSTSGEKLFF
>.|TRBV7-2|15|.|TRBJ1-1
TGTGCCAGCAGCTTAGGGGAACTTTTGAACACTGAAGCTTTCTTT
CASSLGELLNTEAFF
>many|TRBV28|13|TRBD2|TRBJ2-2
TGTGCCAGCAGCCATCAGCGGGGGGTGGAGCTGTTTTTT
CASSHQRGVELFF
>once|TRBV20-1|17|TRBD2|TRBJ2-5
TGCAGTGCTAGAGATTTGGGACTAGCGGCGGACGGGGAGACCCAGTACTTC
CSARDLGLAADGETQYF
>few|TRBV20-1|14|TRBD1|TRBJ1-4
TGCAGTGCTAGAGGACAGGGCCCTAATGAAAAACTGTTTTTT
CSARGQGPNEKLFF
>.|TRBV20-1|13|TRBD2|TRBJ2-7
TGCAGTGCTAGAGAGGGACTACTCCGCGAGCAGTACTTC
CSAREGLLREQYF
>many|TRBV29-1|11|.|TRBJ2-7
TGCAGCGTTGAATCAGGGTCTGGGCAGTACTTC
CSVESGSGQYF
>many|TRBV28|15|TRBD1|TRBJ2-7
TGTGCCAGCAGTACCTACGGGACAGCTCTATACGAGCAGTACTTC
CASSTYGTALYEQYF
>many|TRBV12-3/TRBV12-4|13|.|TRBJ1-1
TGTGCCAGCAGCCTACACCCTGACAGTGAAGCTTTCTTT
CASSLHPDSEAFF
>.|TRBV19|15|.|TRBJ1-5
TGTGCCAGTAGCGGGGGGGGTTTGGGCAATCAGCCCCAGCATTTT
CASSGGGLGNQPQHF
>once|TRBV19|13|.|TRBJ2-1
TGTGCCAGTAATGCGGGCGGCTACAATGAGCAGTTCTTC
CASNAGGYNEQFF
>.|TRBV30|14|TRBD2|TRBJ2-7
TGTGCCTGGAGGGGTCCTAGCGGAAAAAACGAGCAGTACTTC
CAWRGPSGKNEQYF
>.|TRBV7-6|15|.|TRBJ1-3
TGTGCCAGCAGCCACGGTTACGATTCTAGAAACACCATATATTTT
CASSHGYDSRNTIYF
>few|TRBV12-3/TRBV12-4|13|TRBD1|TRBJ2-2
TGTGCCAGCAATCAGGGGGACACCGGGGAGCTGTTTTTT
CASNQGDTGELFF
>.|TRBV28|15|.|TRBJ2-3
TGTGCCAGCACTCCGAGTGGCGGGAGCACAGATACGCAGTATTTT
CASTPSGGSTDTQYF
>many|TRBV3-1|14|.|TRBJ2-7
TGTGCCAGCAGCCAAGACCGCCAAAACGTCGAGCAGTACTTC
CASSQDRQNVEQYF
>many|TRBV12-3/TRBV12-4|14|TRBD2|TRBJ2-7
TGTGCCAGCAGCCCAGCGGGAACCTCCTACGAGCAGTACTTC
CASSPAGTSYEQYF
>few|TRBV7-6|14|.|TRBJ2-5
TGTGCCAGCAGCTTAGCGTGGGGGAAAGAGACCCAGTACTTC
CASSLAWGKETQYF
>.|TRBV5-6|16|TRBD2|TRBJ2-5
TGTGCCAGCTCTCCATTAGGGACTAGCGGGAGAGAGGCCCAGTACTTC
CASSPLGTSGREAQYF
>many|TRBV2|13|.|TRBJ1-4
TGTGCCAGCAGTGACAGGACTAATGAAAAACTGTTTTTT
CASSDRTNEKLFF
>.|TRBV27|14|.|TRBJ2-3
TGTGCCAGCAGTTTAACGGCCCTCGTTAGTACGCAGTATTTT
CASSLTALVSTQYF
>.|TRBV5-1|16|TRBD1|TRBJ2-1
TGCGCCAGCAGCACCGGACAGGTGGGCTTGTGGGGTGAGCAGTTCTTC
CASSTGQVGLWGEQFF